What follows are 20 T cell receptor beta chains derived from one specimen sequenced in a study of response to subunit inactivated influenza vaccine. One entry per CDR3 protein, called by TCRdb with MiXCR from the RT-PCR reads. The sample holds over 450,000 distinct CDR3 sequences, under 15% seen once. The sample in question was PBMCs from blood, obtained about 40 days after vaccination. The receptors come from a man aged 45-65 years who received an inactivated influenza vaccine.

V gene TRBV20-1 combines with J gene TRBJ2-5, with D tentatively TRBD1 or TRBD2 (6 bases each). The CDR3 consists of 13 residues. The germline gives CDR1 DFQATT, CDR2 SNEGSKA (reference sequence). V dropped 2 bases and J dropped 4 bases, with 11 bases sitting between them. The CDR3 protein is CSARLGGRETQYF. The CDR3 DNA reads TGCAGTGCTAGACTGGGGGGCCGAGAGACCCAGTACTTC.

The rearrangement links TRBV7-9 to TRBJ2-5; D is unresolved. This CDR3 spans 13 amino acids. Trimming removed 3 bases from V and 4 bases from J, with 9 bases in between. Germline V gene sequence: CDR1 SEHNR, CDR2 FQNEAQ (reference sequence). This chain's CDR3 is CASSFPLGETQYF. The CDR3 DNA is TGTGCCAGCAGCTTTCCCCTCGGAGAGACCCAGTACTTC.

The genes are TRBV4-3 and TRBJ2-7, with 7 bases fitting TRBD2. V gave up 0 bases and J gave up 9 bases; unmatched junction bases: 8. From germline, CDR1 is LGHNA and CDR2 YSLEER. CDR3 length: 14 amino acids. The CDR3 sequence is CASSQDWAGVVQYF. The CDR3 DNA is TGCGCCAGCAGCCAAGACTGGGCGGGAGTTGTGCAGTACTTC.

This chain connects TRBV4-3 to TRBJ2-2, with TRBD1 identical over 8 bases. The CDR3 totals 15 residues. Trimming at V came to 2 bases and at J to 7 bases, leaving 6 bases not matched to a gene. The germline V gene has CDR1 LGHNA and CDR2 YSLEER. Here the CDR3 DNA reads TGCGCCAGCAGCCAACAATACAGGGGGATCGGGGAGCTGTTTTTT. Encoded protein: CASSQQYRGIGELFF.

This clonotype was observed a few times. This chain links TRBV5-5 with TRBJ1-1; D is ambiguous. This CDR3 is 15 amino acids long. V dropped 2 bases and J dropped 3 bases, with 14 bases sitting between them. Germline values: CDR1 SGHKS, CDR2 YYEKEE (reference sequence). The CDR3 reads CASSFPGSVDTEAFF. DNA for the CDR3: TGTGCCAGCAGCTTTCCCGGATCAGTCGACACTGAAGCTTTCTTT.

V and J are TRBV21-1 and TRBJ2-5. TRBV21-1 is noted as a pseudogene. This CDR3 contains 15 residues. CDR3 nucleotides: TGTGCCAGCAGCAAAGTAAGACGGTATCAAGAGACCCAGTACTTC. Encoded protein: CASSKVRRYQETQYF.

This clonotype was seen a few times. The gene calls are TRBV4-1 and TRBJ2-4; tentative D call: TRBD1 (5 bases). Trimming removed 2 bases from V and 6 bases from J, with 14 bases in between. Germline V gene data show CDR1 as MGHRA and CDR2 as YSYEKL. This CDR3 spans 15 amino acids. CDR3 sequence (DNA): TGCGCCAGCAGCCAATCTCCAGGGTGGGGAAACATTCAGTACTTC. It codes for CASSQSPGWGNIQYF.

V is TRBV4-2 and J is TRBJ2-7; D is perhaps TRBD1 (6 bases). Germline V gene sequence: CDR1 LGHNA, CDR2 YNFKEQ. The V end was cut by 0 bases, the J end by 2 bases, with 14 bases between. The CDR3 length is 16 residues. CDR3 sequence: CASSQEWQGFPYEQYF. As DNA, the CDR3 is TGTGCCAGCAGCCAAGAGTGGCAGGGGTTTCCCTACGAGCAGTACTTC.

The chain combines TRBV7-2 with TRBJ1-1, with 8 bases identical to TRBD1. This CDR3 has 14 residues. Per the germline V gene, CDR1 is SGHTA and CDR2 is FQGNSA. Trimming took 4 bases from V and 4 from J; bases not matched to a gene: 5. The CDR3, as DNA: TGTGCCAGCAGCTCGACAGGGGTACTCACTGAAGCTTTCTTT. Translated: CASSSTGVLTEAFF.

This clonotype has a handful of counts. This rearrangement joins TRBV10-3 to TRBJ2-4, with D perhaps being TRBD1 or TRBD2 (5 bases each). This CDR3 is 16 amino acids long. V shed 0 bases and J shed 1 base, with 10 bases lying between them. Germline loops: CDR1 ENHRY, CDR2 SYGVKD. The CDR3 sequence is CAISESGRNAKNIQYF. Written as DNA, the CDR3 is TGTGCCATCAGTGAGTCGGGACGAAACGCCAAAAACATTCAGTACTTC.

This clonotype was found a few times. The chain links TRBV6-5 to TRBJ1-6, with D hard to call. V lost 4 bases to trimming and J lost 5 bases, with 9 bases between them. The germline gives CDR1 MNHEY, CDR2 SVGAGI. The CDR3 sequence is 14 residues long. The CDR3 is CASSSLPDNSPLHF. CDR3 DNA: TGTGCCAGCAGTTCCCTGCCCGATAATTCACCCCTCCACTTT.

Only a few counts were recorded for this clonotype. This sequence joins TRBV28 and TRBJ1-5; D is unresolved. There are 15 residues in the CDR3. Trimming removed 7 bases from V and 2 bases from J, with 15 bases in between. Germline lookup yields CDR1 MDHEN and CDR2 SYDVKM. The CDR3: CASNPLGGGNQPQHF. In nucleotides, the CDR3 is TGTGCCAGCAACCCCTTAGGAGGCGGCAATCAGCCCCAGCATTTT.

This chain connects TRBV10-3 to TRBJ2-7; D gene uncertain. Between the trimmed V and J ends, which lost 3 bases and 2 bases, there was a span of 11 bases. Germline-derived CDR1 and CDR2 are ENHRY and SYGVKD. The CDR3 sequence is 14 residues long. CDR3 nucleotides: TGTGCCATCAGTGATTCTGGTGGGACCTACGAGCAGTACTTC. Translated, it gives CAISDSGGTYEQYF.

This clonotype was seen ten or more times. The chain joins TRBV7-9 to TRBJ1-2; tentatively, D is TRBD1 (6 bases). The CDR3 contains 16 residues. V lost 8 bases, J lost 1 base, and 20 bases lay in between. Germline V gene sequence: CDR1 SEHNR, CDR2 FQNEAQ (reference sequence). The CDR3 here is CASGGGGDNYNYGYTF. The CDR3, as DNA: TGTGCCAGCGGCGGAGGTGGGGACAACTATAACTATGGCTACACCTTC.

J is TRBJ1-6 and V is TRBV5-1; TRBD1 matches 10 bases. This CDR3 is 18 amino acids long. V lost 4 bases and J lost 0; bases outside the gene matches: 7. The germline CDR1 and CDR2 sequences are SGHRS and YFSETQ. The CDR3 bases are TGCGCCAGCAGCGGCGGGACAGGGGACAGCTCCTATAATTCACCCCTCCACTTT. It translates to CASSGGTGDSSYNSPLHF.

The genes are TRBV6-5 and TRBJ2-1; 10 nucleotides agree with TRBD1. Germline assignment: CDR1 MNHEY and CDR2 SVGAGI. This CDR3 is built from 15 residues. V lost 2 bases and J lost 3; bases outside the gene matches: 1. CDR3 in DNA: TGTGCCAGCAGTTACGACAGGGGGCTCTACAATGAGCAGTTCTTC. This translates into CASSYDRGLYNEQFF.

This sequence joins TRBV11-2 and TRBJ2-1; 8 bases agree with TRBD2. The length of the CDR3 is 14 residues. Germline V CDR1 and CDR2: SGHAT, FQNNGV. V was pared by 1 base and J by 9 bases, with 5 bases of the junction left unmatched. CDR3 region: CASSLVSGRGEQFF. DNA for the CDR3: TGTGCCAGCAGCTTAGTAAGCGGGAGAGGTGAGCAGTTCTTC.

This clonotype was picked up a small number of times. The chain combines TRBV5-1 with TRBJ1-6; 8 nucleotides agree with TRBD1. The length of the CDR3 is 14 residues. Germline CDR1 and CDR2: SGHRS and YFSETQ. The ends lost 4 bases at V and 10 bases at J; junction bases unmatched: 7. The CDR3: CASSPDRARSPLHF. CDR3 in DNA: TGCGCCAGCAGCCCGGACAGGGCTCGCTCACCCCTCCACTTT.

This clonotype was seen more than once but under ten times. The chain joins TRBV5-1 to TRBJ2-3; D possibly corresponds to TRBD2 (6 bases). V dropped 1 base and J dropped 4 bases, with 13 bases sitting between them. The CDR3 runs 15 residues. In germline, CDR1 is SGHRS, CDR2 YFSETQ. The CDR3 bases are TGCGCCAGCAGCTTGTCGGGAGTTACGGCAGATACGCAGTATTTT. This translates into CASSLSGVTADTQYF.

Only a few counts were recorded for this clonotype. The rearrangement links TRBV5-1 to TRBJ2-3; 8 positions match TRBD2. Per germline, CDR1 SGHRS and CDR2 YFSETQ. Trimming took 4 bases from V and 2 from J; bases not matched to a gene: 12. The CDR3 length is 17 residues. The CDR3 loop reads CASSAGNSGDLTDTQYF. CDR3 bases: TGCGCCAGCAGCGCCGGTAATAGCGGGGACCTCACAGATACGCAGTATTTT.